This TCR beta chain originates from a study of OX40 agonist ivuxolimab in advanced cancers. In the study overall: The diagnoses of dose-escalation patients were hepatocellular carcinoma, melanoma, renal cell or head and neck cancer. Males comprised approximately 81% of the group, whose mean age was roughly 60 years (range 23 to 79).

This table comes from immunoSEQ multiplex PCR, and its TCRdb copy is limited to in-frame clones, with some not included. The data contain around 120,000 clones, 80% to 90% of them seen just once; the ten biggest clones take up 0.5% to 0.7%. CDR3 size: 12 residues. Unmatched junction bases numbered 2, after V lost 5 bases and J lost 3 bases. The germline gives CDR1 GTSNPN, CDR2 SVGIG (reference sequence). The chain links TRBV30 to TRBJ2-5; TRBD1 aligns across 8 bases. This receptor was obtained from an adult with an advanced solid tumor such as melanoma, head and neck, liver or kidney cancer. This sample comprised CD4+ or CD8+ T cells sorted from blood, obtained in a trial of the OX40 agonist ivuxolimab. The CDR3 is CAWDRGEETQYF. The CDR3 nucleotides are TGTGCCTGGGACAGGGGCGAAGAGACCCAGTACTTC.